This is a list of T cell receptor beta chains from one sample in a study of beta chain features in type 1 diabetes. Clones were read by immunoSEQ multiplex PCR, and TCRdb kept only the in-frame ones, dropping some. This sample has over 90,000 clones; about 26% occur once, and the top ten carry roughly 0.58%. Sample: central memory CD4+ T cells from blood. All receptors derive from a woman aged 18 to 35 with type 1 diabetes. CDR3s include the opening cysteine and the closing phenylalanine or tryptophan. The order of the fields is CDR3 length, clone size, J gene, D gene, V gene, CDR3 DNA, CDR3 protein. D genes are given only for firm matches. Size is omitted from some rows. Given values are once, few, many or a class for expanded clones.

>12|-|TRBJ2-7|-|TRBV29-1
TGCAGCGTTGTGGTGCAGGGCTACGAGCAGTACTTC
CSVVVQGYEQYF
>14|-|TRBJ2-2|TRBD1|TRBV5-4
TGTGCCAGCAGCCCACGGGACAGGACCGGGGAGCTGTTTTTT
CASSPRDRTGELFF
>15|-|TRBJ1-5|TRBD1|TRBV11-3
TGTGCCAGCAGAGGGACAGGGGCGCCCAATCAGCCCCAGCATTTT
CASRGTGAPNQPQHF
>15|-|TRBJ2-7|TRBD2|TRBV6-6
TGTGCCAGCAGTCCCGCTTTGGGGGAGGGCCGTGAGCAGTACTTC
CASSPALGEGREQYF
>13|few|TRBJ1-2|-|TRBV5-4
TGTGCCAGCAGCTTACGGGCTAACTATGGCTACACCTTC
CASSLRANYGYTF
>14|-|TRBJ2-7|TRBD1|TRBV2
TGTGCCAGCAGCCAGGGACAGGGGCCTTACGAGCAGTACTTC
CASSQGQGPYEQYF
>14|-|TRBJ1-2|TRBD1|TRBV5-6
TGTGCCAGCACCCAAACAGGGGATTTTGATGGCTACACCTTC
CASTQTGDFDGYTF
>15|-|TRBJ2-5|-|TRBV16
TGTGCCAGCAGCCAATTGCGATCATTCCAAGAGACCCAGTACTTC
CASSQLRSFQETQYF
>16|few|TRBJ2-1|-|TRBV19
TGTGCCAGTAGTTCGAGAGCGGGCCCGGCCTACAATGAGCAGTTCTTC
CASSSRAGPAYNEQFF
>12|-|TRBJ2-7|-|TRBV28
TGTGCCAGCAGTAGCGAGGCCTACGAGCAGTACTTC
CASSSEAYEQYF
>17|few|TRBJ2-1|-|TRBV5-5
TGTGCCAGCAGCTTGAGATACCGGGACTCCGCCTACAATGAGCAGTTCTTC
CASSLRYRDSAYNEQFF
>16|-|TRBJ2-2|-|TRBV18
TGTGCCAGCTCACCAAATAGCCCTACGAACACCGGGGAGCTGTTTTTT
CASSPNSPTNTGELFF
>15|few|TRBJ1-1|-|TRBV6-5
TGTGCCAGCAGACTCACTTTTGTGGGAGGAACTGAAGCTTTCTTT
CASRLTFVGGTEAFF
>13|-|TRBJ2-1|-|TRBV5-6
TGTGCCAGCAGCTTGGCCGGGAGTAATGAACAGTTCTTC
CASSLAGSNEQFF
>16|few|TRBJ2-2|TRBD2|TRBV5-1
TGCGCCAGCAGCCCAGGACTAGCGGGACTCACCGGGGAGCTGTTTTTT
CASSPGLAGLTGELFF
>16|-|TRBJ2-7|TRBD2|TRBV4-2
TGTGCCAGCAGCCAAGATCCTAGCGGGAGTATCTACGAGCAGTACTTC
CASSQDPSGSIYEQYF
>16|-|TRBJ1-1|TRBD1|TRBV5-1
TGCGCCAGCAGCTCTACGTTACAGGGGCTGAACACTGAAGCTTTCTTT
CASSSTLQGLNTEAFF
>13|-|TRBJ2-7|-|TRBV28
TGTGCCAGCATGTTGACAACCAGTTACGAGCAGTACTTC
CASMLTTSYEQYF
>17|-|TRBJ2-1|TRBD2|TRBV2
TGTGCCAGCAGTGAAGCAGGTCCGGCGGGAGAGACCAATGAGCAGTTCTTC
CASSEAGPAGETNEQFF
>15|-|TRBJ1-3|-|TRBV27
TGTGCCAGCAGTTTAAAGGGGTGGGCTGGAAACACCATATATTTT
CASSLKGWAGNTIYF
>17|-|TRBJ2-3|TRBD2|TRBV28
TGTGCCAGCAGTTTGCCGACAGCGGGAGTCTACACAGATACGCAGTATTTT
CASSLPTAGVYTDTQYF
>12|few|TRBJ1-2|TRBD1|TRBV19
TGTGCCAGTAGTACAGGGGGTCGTGGCTACACCTTC
CASSTGGRGYTF
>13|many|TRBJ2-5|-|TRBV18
TGTGCCAGCTCAGAAATGCGGCAAGAGACCCAGTACTTC
CASSEMRQETQYF
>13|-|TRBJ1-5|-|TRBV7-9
TGTGCCAGCACTCACAGGGCCAATCAGCCCCAGCATTTT
CASTHRANQPQHF